This T cell receptor beta chain was found in a study of blood T cell repertoires in COVID-19. The overall study: Specimens from acute and convalescent COVID-19 originated in the United States, Italy and Spain.

In this sample, this clone turned up a few times. Original data processing: Estimates of nucleated cell counts were drawn from the amplification of reference gene primers. TCRdb keeps only in-frame clones here, not all; method: immunoSEQ multiplex PCR. V, J and clone size derive from that table, while D and trimming were established from the DNA sequence. The sample shows 95,000 to 120,000 clones, roughly 90% of them seen only once. Germline V gene data show CDR1 as LNHDA and CDR2 as SQIVND (reference sequence). Trimming left V 9 bases short and J 5 bases short, with 11 bases between. This CDR3 has 13 amino acids.

The chain uses TRBV19 and TRBJ1-6; D may be TRBD1 (6 bases). The receptor's source is a woman between 65 and 79 years old who had recovered from COVID-19. The sample consisted of peripheral blood. The CDR3: CASRTADNSPLHF. In DNA, the CDR3 is TGTGCCAGCAGGACAGCTGATAATTCACCCCTCCACTTT.